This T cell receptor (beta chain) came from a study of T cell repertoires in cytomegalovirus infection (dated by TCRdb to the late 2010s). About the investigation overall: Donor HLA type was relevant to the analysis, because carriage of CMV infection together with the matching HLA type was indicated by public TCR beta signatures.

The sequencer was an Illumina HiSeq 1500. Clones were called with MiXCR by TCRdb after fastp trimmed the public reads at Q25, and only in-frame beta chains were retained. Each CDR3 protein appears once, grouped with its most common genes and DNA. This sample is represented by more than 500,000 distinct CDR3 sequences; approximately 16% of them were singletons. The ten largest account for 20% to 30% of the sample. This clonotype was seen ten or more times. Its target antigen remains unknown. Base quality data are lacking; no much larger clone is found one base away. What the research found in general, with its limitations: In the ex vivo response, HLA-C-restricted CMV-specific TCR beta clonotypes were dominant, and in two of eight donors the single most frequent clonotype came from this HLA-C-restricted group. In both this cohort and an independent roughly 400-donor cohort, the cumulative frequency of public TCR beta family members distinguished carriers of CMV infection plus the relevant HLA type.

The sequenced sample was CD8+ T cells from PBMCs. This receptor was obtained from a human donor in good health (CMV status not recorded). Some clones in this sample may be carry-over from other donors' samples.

DNA sequence: TGTGCCAGCAGCTTTAATGGAAGGGAGCTGTTTTTT. The translation is CASSFNGRELFF. The V gene is TRBV7-3 and the J gene is TRBJ2-2; the D gene assignment is ambiguous. The CDR3, cysteine through phenylalanine, is 12 amino acids long. Only the CDR3 DNA stays, 36 bases, in frame from base 1. For CDR1 and CDR2, the germline V gene lists SGHTA and FQGTGA. The trim is 3 bases for V and 9 bases for J, with a gap of 8 bases between the germline ends.